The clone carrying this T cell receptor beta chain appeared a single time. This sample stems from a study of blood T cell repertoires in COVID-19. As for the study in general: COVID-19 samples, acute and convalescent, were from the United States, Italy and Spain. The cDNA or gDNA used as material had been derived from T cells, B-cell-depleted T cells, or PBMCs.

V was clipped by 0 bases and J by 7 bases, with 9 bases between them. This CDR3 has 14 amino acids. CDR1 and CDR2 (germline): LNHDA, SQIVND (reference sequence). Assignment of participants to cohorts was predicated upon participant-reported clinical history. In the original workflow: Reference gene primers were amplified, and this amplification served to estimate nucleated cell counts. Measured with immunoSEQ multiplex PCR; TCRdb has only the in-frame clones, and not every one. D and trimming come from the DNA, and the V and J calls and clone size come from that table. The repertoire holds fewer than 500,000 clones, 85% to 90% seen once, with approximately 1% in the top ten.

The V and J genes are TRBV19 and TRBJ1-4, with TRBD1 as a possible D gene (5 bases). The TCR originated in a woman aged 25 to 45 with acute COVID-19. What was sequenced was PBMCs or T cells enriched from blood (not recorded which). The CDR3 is CASSIDWGAEKLFF. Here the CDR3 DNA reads TGTGCCAGTAGTATAGATTGGGGCGCTGAAAAACTGTTTTTT.